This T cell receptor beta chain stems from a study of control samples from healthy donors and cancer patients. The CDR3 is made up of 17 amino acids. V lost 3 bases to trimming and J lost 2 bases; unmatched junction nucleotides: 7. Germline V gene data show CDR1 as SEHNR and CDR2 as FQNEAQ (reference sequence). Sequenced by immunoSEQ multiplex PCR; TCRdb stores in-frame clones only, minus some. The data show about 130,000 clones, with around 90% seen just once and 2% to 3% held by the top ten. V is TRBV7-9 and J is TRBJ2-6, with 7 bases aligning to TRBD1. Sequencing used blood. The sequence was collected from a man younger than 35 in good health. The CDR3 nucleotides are TGTGCCAGCAGCTTGCAGGGGGTTTTCACTGGGGCCAACGTCCTGACTTTC. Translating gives CASSLQGVFTGANVLTF.